This TCR beta chain derives from a study of cytomegalovirus exposure and HLA in healthy donors. Study observations and caveats: Upon later analysis, HLA-associated TCR beta chains proved more clonally expanded than other, equally common chains. At a 0.05 false discovery rate, a later analysis found about 17,000 TCR beta sequences to be associated with HLA alleles. One variant, a missense change in DCLRE1C, was linked in a later analysis to TCR beta V- and J-gene trimming.

About this clone: Its target is not known.

Researchers ran the PCR with 60 Vbeta and 13 Jbeta primers. The table came from immunoSEQ multiplex PCR; TCRdb's copy has only in-frame clones and leaves some out. This table holds tens of thousands of clones, about four fifths found once. V lost 5 bases and J lost 4; bases outside the gene matches: 6. CDR1 and CDR2 (germline): MNHEY, SVGAGI. CDR3 size: 15 residues. The genes are TRBV6-5 and TRBJ1-2; the match to TRBD1 covers 11 bases. Sequencing was performed on PBMCs. The TCR originated in a man aged 50-60 years in good health and CMV-seronegative. CDR3 in DNA: TGTGCCAGCAGTCCGTCGGACAGGGGGCTCTATGGCTACACCTTC. It specifies CASSPSDRGLYGYTF.